The sequence of this T cell receptor beta chain was determined in a study of T cell responses to AZD1222 COVID-19 vaccine. Study conclusions and caveats: All repertoire sampling was performed exclusively after the peak T cell response.

V gave up 4 bases and J gave up 4 bases; unmatched junction bases: 2. Germline V gene lookup returns CDR1 LNHDA and CDR2 SQIVND (reference sequence). The CDR3 consists of 14 residues. TCRdb's copy holds only in-frame clones and misses some; the assay was immunoSEQ multiplex PCR. The sample has roughly 120,000 clones; roughly 88% are singletons. A word on this clone: What it binds is not known.

This chain links TRBV19 with TRBJ2-5, with 11 bases matching TRBD1. Sequenced here: peripheral blood, sampled 28 days after the second AZD1222 dose. The sequence was collected from an adult who received the AZD1222 COVID-19 vaccine. The CDR3 DNA reads as TGTGCCAGTAGTACCGGGACAGGGGGAGAGACCCAGTACTTC. Translation gives CASSTGTGGETQYF.